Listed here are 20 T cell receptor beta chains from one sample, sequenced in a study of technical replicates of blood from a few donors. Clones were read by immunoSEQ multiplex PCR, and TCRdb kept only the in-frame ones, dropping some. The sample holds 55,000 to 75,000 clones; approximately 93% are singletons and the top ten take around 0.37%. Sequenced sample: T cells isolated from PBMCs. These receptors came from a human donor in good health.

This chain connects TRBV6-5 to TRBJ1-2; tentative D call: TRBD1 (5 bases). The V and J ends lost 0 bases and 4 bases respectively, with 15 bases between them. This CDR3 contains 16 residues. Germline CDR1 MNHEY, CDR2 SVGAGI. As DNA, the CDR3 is TGTGCCAGCAGTTACTCGCTGGACGGGGGACTCTATGGCTACACCTTC. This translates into CASSYSLDGGLYGYTF.

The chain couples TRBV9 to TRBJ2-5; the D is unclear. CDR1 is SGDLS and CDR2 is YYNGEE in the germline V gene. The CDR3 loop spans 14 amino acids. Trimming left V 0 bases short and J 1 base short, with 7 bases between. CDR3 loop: CASSVVGVQETQYF. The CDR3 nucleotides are TGTGCCAGCAGCGTAGTGGGCGTCCAAGAGACCCAGTACTTC.

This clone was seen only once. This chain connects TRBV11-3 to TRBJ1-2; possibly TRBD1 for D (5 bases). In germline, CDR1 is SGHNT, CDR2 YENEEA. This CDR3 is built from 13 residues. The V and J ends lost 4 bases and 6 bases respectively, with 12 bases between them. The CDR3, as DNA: TGTGCCAGCAGCTCAGGGAGGGCCCATGGCTACACCTTC. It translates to CASSSGRAHGYTF.

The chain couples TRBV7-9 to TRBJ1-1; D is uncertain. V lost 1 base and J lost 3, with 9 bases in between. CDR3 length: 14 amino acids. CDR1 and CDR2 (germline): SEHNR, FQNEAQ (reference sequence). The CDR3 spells CASSLVGADTEAFF. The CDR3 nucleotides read TGTGCCAGCAGCTTAGTGGGCGCAGACACTGAAGCTTTCTTT.

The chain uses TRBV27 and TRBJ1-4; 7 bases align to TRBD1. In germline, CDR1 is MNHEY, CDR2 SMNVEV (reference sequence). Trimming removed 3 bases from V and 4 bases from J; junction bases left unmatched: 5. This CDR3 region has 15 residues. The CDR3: CASSFEGAGNEKLFF. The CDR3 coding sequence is TGTGCCAGCAGTTTTGAGGGGGCAGGTAATGAAAAACTGTTTTTT.

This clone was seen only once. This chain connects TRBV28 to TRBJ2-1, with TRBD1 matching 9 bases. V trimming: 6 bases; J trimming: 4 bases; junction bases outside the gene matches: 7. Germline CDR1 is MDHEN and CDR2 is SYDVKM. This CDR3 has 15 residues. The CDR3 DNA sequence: TGTGCCAGCAGCTTACAGGGGGCGAAGTACAATGAGCAGTTCTTC. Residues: CASSLQGAKYNEQFF.

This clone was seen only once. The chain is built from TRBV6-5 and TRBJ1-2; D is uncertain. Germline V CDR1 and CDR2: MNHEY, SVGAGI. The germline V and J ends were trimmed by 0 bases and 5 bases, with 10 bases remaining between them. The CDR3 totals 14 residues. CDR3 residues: CASSYSKTAYGYTF. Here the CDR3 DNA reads TGTGCCAGCAGTTACTCGAAGACTGCATATGGCTACACCTTC.

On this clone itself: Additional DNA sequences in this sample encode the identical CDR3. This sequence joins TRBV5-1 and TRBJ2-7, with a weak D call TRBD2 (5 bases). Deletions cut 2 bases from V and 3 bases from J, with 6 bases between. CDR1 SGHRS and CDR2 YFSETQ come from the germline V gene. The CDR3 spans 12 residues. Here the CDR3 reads CASSLGGYEQYF. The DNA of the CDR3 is TGCGCCAGCAGCTTAGGAGGCTACGAGCAGTACTTC.

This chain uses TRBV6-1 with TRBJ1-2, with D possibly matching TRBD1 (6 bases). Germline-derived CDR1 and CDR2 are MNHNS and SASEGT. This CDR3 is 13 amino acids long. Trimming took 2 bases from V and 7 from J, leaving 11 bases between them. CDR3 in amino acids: CASSEISGAGYTF. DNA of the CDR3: TGTGCCAGCAGTGAAATTTCAGGGGCTGGCTACACCTTC.

The CDR3 region has the DNA TGTGCCAGCACCACAGGGCACTATGGCTACACCTTC. Its protein is CASTTGHYGYTF. The chain links TRBV6-5 to TRBJ1-2; possibly TRBD1 for D (6 bases). The length of the CDR3 is 12 residues. The germline V gene encodes CDR1 MNHEY and CDR2 SVGAGI. Deletions cut 7 bases from V and 3 bases from J, with 9 bases between.

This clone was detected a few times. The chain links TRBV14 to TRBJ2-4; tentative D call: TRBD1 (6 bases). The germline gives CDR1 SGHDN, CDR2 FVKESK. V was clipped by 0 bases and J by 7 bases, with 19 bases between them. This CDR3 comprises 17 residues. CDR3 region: CASSQDLGSQGLNIQYF. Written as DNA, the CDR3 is TGTGCCAGCAGCCAAGATCTAGGAAGTCAGGGGTTGAACATTCAGTACTTC.

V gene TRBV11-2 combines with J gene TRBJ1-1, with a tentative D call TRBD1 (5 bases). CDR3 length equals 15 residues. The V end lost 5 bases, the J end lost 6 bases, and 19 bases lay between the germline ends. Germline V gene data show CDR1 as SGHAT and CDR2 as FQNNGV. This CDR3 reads CASSPGGTGYPEAFF. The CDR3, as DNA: TGTGCCAGCAGCCCCGGGGGGACTGGATACCCTGAAGCTTTCTTT.

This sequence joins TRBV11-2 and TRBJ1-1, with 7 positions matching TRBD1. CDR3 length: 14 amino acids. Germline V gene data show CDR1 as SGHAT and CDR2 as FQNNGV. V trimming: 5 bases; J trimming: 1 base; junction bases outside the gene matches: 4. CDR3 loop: CASSVRTGNTEAFF. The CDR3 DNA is TGTGCCAGCAGCGTAAGGACAGGGAACACTGAAGCTTTCTTT.

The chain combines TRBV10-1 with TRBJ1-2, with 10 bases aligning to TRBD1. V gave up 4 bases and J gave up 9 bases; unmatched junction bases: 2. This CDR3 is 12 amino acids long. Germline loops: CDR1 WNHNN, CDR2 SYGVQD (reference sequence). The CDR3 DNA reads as TGCGCCAGCAGTGGGGACAGGGGAAGCTACACCTTC. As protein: CASSGDRGSYTF.

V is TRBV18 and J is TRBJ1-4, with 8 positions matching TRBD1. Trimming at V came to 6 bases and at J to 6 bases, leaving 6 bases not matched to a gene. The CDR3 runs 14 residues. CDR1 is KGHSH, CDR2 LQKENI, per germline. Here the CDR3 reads CASSPDRAHEKLFF. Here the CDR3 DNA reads TGTGCCAGCTCTCCGGACAGGGCCCATGAAAAACTGTTTTTT.

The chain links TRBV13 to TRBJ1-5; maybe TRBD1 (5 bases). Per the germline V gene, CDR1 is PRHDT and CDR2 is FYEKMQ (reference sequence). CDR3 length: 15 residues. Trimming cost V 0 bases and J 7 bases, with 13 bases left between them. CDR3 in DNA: TGTGCCAGCAGCTTAGGATTTCTTCGGGGGCAGCCCCAGCATTTT. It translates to CASSLGFLRGQPQHF. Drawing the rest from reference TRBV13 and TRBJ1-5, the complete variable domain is AAGVIQSPRHLIKEKRETATLKCYPIPRHDTVYWYQQGPGQDPQFLISFYEKMQSDKGSIPDRFSAQQFSDYHSELNMSSLELGDSALYFCASSLGFLRGQPQHFGDGTRLSIL.

The CDR3 bases are TGTGCCAGCAGCCACCGCAGATCTTACACTGAAGCTTTCTTT. Translation: CASSHRRSYTEAFF. The chain links TRBV4-2 to TRBJ1-1; D call uncertain. With 3 bases removed from V and 3 bases from J, the gap between germline ends came to 11 bases. The CDR3 contains 14 residues. From germline, CDR1 is LGHNA and CDR2 YNFKEQ.

The CDR3 reads CASSLGGTRSNTGELFF. The CDR3 nucleotides are TGCGCCAGCAGCTTGGGAGGGACAAGATCAAACACCGGGGAGCTGTTTTTT. The chain carries TRBV5-1 and TRBJ2-2, with D possibly matching TRBD1 (6 bases). V lost 0 bases and J lost 2, with 14 bases in between. Germline CDR1 and CDR2: SGHRS and YFSETQ. This CDR3 comprises 17 residues.

CDR3 residues: CASRRGQFYGYTF. Written as DNA, the CDR3 is TGTGCCAGCAGACGCGGACAGTTCTATGGCTACACCTTC. The chain is built from TRBV6-5 and TRBJ1-2, with D possibly being TRBD1 (6 bases). From germline, CDR1 is MNHEY and CDR2 SVGAGI. V was cut by 6 bases and J by 4 bases, with 12 bases left in between. The CDR3 contains 13 residues.

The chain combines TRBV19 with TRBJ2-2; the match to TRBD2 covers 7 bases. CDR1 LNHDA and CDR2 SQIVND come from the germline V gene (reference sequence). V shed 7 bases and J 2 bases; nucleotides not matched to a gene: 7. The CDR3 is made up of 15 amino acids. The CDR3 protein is CASTSPGLNTGELFF. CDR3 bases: TGTGCCAGTACCTCTCCGGGACTAAACACCGGGGAGCTGTTTTTT. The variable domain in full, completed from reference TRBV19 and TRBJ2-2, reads DGGITQSPKYLFRKEGQNVTLSCEQNLNHDAMYWYRQDPGQGLRLIYYSQIVNDFQKGDIAEGYSVSREKKESFPLTVTSAQKNPTAFYLCASTSPGLNTGELFFGEGSRLTVL.